This TCR beta chain was sequenced in a study of T-cell reconstitution after alpha-beta-depleted transplantation in children. Unique molecular identifiers were used in preparing the TCRbeta library. One entry per CDR3 protein results from TCRdb running MiXCR on the PCR reads. The repertoire holds about 540,000 distinct CDR3 sequences, with about 17% as singletons. The CDR3 spans 11 residues. Deletions cut 7 bases from V and 8 bases from J, with 9 bases between. Germline V gene data show CDR1 as SNHLY and CDR2 as FYNNEI. The TCR comes from a human donor who donated a stem cell graft to a child with acute lymphoblastic leukemia. J is TRBJ2-4 and V is TRBV2; D possibly corresponds to TRBD1 (5 bases). The source material was PBMCs from the stem cell graft donor, sampled from the stem cell graft. Here the CDR3 DNA reads TGTGCCAGCACCAGGGCGGACATTCAGTACTTC. This encodes CASTRADIQYF.